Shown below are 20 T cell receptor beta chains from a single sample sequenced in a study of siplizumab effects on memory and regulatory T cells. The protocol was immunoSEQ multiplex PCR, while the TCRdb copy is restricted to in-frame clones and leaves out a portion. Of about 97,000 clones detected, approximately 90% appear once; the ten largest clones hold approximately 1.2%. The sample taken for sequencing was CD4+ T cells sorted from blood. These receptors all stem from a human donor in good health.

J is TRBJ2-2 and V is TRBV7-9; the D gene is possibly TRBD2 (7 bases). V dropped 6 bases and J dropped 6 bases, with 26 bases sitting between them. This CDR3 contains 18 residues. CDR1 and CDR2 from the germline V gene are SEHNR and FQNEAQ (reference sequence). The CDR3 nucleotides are TGTGCCAGCAGATCTGACCTTCGGGGGGCGCGGGGGCCCGGGGAGCTGTTTTTT. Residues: CASRSDLRGARGPGELFF.

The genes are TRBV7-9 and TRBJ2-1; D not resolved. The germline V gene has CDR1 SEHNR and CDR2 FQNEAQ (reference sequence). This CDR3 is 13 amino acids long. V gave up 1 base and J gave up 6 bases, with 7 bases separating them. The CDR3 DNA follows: TGTGCCAGCAGCTTAGGGGGATTCAATGAGCAGTTCTTC. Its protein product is CASSLGGFNEQFF.

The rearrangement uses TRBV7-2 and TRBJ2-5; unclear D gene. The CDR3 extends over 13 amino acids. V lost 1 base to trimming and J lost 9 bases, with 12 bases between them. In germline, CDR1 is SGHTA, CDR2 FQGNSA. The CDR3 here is CASSLDVRRAQYF. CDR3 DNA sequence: TGTGCCAGCAGCTTAGATGTAAGACGGGCCCAGTACTTC.

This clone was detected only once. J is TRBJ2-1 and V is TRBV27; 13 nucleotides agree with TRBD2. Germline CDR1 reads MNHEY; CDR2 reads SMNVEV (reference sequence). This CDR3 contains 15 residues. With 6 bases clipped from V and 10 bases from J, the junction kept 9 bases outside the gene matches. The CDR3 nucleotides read TGTGCCAGCAGAATAAGGACTAGCGGGAGAGGGGAGCAGTTCTTC. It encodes CASRIRTSGRGEQFF.

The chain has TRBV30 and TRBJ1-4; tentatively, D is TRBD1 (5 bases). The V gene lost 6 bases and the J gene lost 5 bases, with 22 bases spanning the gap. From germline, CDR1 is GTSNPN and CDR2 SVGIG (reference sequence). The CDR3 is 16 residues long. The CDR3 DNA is TGTGCCTGCGGAGACAGAAACTTAAACTTCAATGAAAAACTGTTTTTT. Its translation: CACGDRNLNFNEKLFF.

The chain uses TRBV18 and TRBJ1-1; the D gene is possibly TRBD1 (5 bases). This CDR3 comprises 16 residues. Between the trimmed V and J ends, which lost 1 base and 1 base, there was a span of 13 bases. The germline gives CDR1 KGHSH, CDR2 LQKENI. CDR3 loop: CASSPQAGRANTEAFF. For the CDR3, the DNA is TGTGCCAGCTCACCACAGGCGGGGCGGGCGAACACTGAAGCTTTCTTT.

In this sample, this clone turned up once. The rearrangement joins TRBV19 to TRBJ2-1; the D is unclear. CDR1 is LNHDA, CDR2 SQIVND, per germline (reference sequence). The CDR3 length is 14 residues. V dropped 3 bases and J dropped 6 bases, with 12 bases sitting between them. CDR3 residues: CASSMGSSPNEQFF. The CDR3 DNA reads TGTGCCAGTAGTATGGGCAGCTCACCCAATGAGCAGTTCTTC.

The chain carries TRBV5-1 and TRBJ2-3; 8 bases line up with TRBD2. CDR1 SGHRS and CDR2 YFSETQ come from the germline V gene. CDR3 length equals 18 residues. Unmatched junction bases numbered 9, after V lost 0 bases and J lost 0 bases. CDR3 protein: CASSLATTSGASTDTQYF. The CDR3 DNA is TGCGCCAGCAGCTTGGCGACCACTAGCGGAGCTAGCACAGATACGCAGTATTTT.

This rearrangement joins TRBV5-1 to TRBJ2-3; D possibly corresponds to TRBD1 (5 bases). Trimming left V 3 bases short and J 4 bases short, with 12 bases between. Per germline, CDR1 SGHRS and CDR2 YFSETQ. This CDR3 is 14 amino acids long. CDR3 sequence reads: CASSSQGRADTQYF. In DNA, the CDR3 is TGCGCCAGCAGCTCTCAGGGTCGCGCAGATACGCAGTATTTT.

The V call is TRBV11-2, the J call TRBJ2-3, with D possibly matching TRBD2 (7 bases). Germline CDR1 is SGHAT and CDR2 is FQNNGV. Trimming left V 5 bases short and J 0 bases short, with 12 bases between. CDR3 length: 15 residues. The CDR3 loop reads CASSRGGLSTDTQYF. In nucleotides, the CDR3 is TGTGCCAGCAGCAGGGGGGGGCTGAGCACAGATACGCAGTATTTT.

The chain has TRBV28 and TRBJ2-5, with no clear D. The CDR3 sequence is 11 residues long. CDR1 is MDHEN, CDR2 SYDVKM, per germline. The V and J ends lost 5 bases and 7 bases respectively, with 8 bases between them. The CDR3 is CASSLVGTQYF. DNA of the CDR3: TGTGCCAGCAGTCTAGTGGGGACCCAGTACTTC.

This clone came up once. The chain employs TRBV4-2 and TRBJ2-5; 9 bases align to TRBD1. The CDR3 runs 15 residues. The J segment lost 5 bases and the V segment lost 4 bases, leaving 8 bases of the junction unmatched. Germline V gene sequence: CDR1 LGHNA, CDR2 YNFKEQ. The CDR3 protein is CASSLQQGARETQYF. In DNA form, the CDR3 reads TGTGCCAGCAGCCTGCAACAGGGGGCTCGGGAGACCCAGTACTTC.

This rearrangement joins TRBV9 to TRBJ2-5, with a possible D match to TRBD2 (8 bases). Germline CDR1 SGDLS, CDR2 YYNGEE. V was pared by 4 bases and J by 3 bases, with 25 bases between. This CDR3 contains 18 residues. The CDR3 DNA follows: TGTGCCAGCAGCCCTTCGAACACGGGGGGGACAGAGGAAGAGACCCAGTACTTC. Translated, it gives CASSPSNTGGTEEETQYF.

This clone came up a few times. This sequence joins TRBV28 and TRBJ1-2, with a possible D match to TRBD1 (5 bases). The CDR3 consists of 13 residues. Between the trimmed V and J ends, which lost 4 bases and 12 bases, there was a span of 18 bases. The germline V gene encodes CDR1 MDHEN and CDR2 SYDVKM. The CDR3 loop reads CASSSPPPEGNTF. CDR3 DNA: TGTGCCAGCAGTTCTCCTCCCCCGGAGGGGAACACCTTC.

As DNA, the CDR3 is TGTGCCACCAGCAGAGATATGGTCGGATCCACTGAAGCTTTCTTT. Translated, it gives CATSRDMVGSTEAFF. V and J are TRBV15 and TRBJ1-1, with D unclear. Between the trimmed V and J ends, which lost 0 bases and 4 bases, there was a span of 12 bases. There are 15 residues in the CDR3. Germline-derived CDR1 and CDR2 are LNHNV and YYDKDF (reference sequence).

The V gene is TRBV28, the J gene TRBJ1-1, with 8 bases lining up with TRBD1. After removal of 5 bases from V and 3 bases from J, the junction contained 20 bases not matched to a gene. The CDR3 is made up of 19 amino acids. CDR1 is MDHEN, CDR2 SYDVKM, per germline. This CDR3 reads CASSPPLVRGRNLDTEAFF. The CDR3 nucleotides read TGTGCCAGCAGTCCACCACTTGTCAGGGGGCGCAATTTGGACACTGAAGCTTTCTTT.

The DNA for the CDR3 is TGTGCCAGCAGCTTGAGCCAGTTGAATGAAAAACTGTTTTTT. It yields the protein CASSLSQLNEKLFF. The J gene is TRBJ1-4, the V gene TRBV5-6, with unresolved D. CDR3 size: 14 residues. V lost 1 base, J lost 5 bases, and 9 bases lay in between. The germline V gene encodes CDR1 SGHDT and CDR2 YYEEEE.

For the CDR3, the DNA is TGTGCCAGCAGTACGGACCTGGACACTGAAGCTTTCTTT. This gives the protein CASSTDLDTEAFF. The chain links TRBV25-1 to TRBJ1-1; the D is unclear. This CDR3 contains 13 residues. V was trimmed by 5 bases and J by 3 bases, leaving 10 bases between them. In germline, CDR1 is MGHDK, CDR2 SYGVNS.

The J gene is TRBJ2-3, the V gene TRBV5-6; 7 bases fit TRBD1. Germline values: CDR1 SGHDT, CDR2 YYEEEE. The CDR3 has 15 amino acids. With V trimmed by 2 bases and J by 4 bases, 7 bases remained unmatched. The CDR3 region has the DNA TGTGCCAGCAGCTTCCGCGACAGGGTAGCAGATACGCAGTATTTT. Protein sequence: CASSFRDRVADTQYF.

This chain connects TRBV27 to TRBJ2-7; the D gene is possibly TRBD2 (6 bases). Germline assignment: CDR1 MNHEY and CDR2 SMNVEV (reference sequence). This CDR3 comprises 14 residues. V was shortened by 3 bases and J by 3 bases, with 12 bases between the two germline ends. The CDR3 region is CASSFRRVRYEQYF. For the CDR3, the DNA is TGTGCCAGCAGTTTTCGGAGGGTCCGCTACGAGCAGTACTTC.